This is a list of T cell receptor beta chains from one sample in a study of CD8 T cells in ankylosing spondylitis. TCRdb reprocessed the 5' RACE reads with MiXCR, giving one entry per CDR3 protein. The table records roughly 700,000 distinct CDR3 sequences, 15% to 20% of them present only once. The specimen was blood, either unsorted or a sorted T cell fraction (not recorded which). The receptor source for this set is a male donor with ankylosing spondylitis. Both conserved end residues are part of each CDR3. The D gene is left open where the match is weak. Clone size appears in some rows only: once, few, many, or a class for an expanded clone.

J gene | clone size | V gene | D gene | CDR3 DNA | CDR3 protein
TRBJ1-2 | few | TRBV7-2 | - | TGTGCCAGCAGCTTAGCGGGCCCGGGGGCTTATGGCTACACCTTC | CASSLAGPGAYGYTF
TRBJ1-2 | many | TRBV4-1 | TRBD1 | TGCGCCAGCAGCCGAGAGGGACAGGGGTTCTATGGCTACACCTTC | CASSREGQGFYGYTF
TRBJ1-4 | few | TRBV12-3/TRBV12-4 | TRBD1 | TGTGCCAGCAGCGAAACACTCCGGGACAGGGAACCTTTTTTT | CASSETLRDREPFF
TRBJ1-5 | - | TRBV20-1 | - | TGCAGTGCTCCTGACCCCGGGGGTAGCAATCAGCCCCAGCATTTT | CSAPDPGGSNQPQHF
TRBJ2-5 | few | TRBV7-8 | TRBD2 | TGTGCCAGCAGACACGGGGGGTACCAAGAGACCCAGTACTTC | CASRHGGYQETQYF
TRBJ2-5 | - | TRBV15 | - | TGTGCCACCAGCAGAGGCGGACAGCGGGGAGAGACCCAGTACTTC | CATSRGGQRGETQYF
TRBJ2-5 | once | TRBV12-3/TRBV12-4 | TRBD2 | TGTGCCAGCAGTTTTCCGACTCGACTAGCGGGGGTATTTGAGACCCAGTACTTC | CASSFPTRLAGVFETQYF
TRBJ1-2 | few | TRBV5-4 | - | TGTGCCAGCAGCCTGGACAGTAGAGTGGGCTATGGCTACACCTTC | CASSLDSRVGYGYTF
TRBJ2-1 | few | TRBV7-8 | TRBD2 | TGTGCCAGCAGTCTAAAGCGGGAGCATTACTACAATGAGCAGTTCTTC | CASSLKREHYYNEQFF
TRBJ2-1 | - | TRBV7-2 | TRBD1 | TGTGCCAGCAGCCGGGACAGGGGTAATGAGCAGTTCTTC | CASSRDRGNEQFF
TRBJ2-3 | - | TRBV12-3/TRBV12-4 | - | TGTGCCAGCAGTTCTCCGGGACTCGGCACAGATACGCAGTATTTT | CASSSPGLGTDTQYF
TRBJ2-7 | - | TRBV30 | TRBD1 | TGTGCCTGGAGGGGACAGGGGCTTCTCTACGAGCAGTACTTC | CAWRGQGLLYEQYF
TRBJ2-7 | - | TRBV2 | TRBD2 | TGTGCCAGCAGTGAACTAGCGGGAGTCGAGCAGTACTTC | CASSELAGVEQYF
TRBJ2-7 | few | TRBV6-6 | - | TGTGCCAGCAGGGCCGGGACTCATTACGAGCAGTACTTC | CASRAGTHYEQYF
TRBJ2-3 | - | TRBV5-6 | TRBD2 | TGTGCCAGCAGCTTAATAGTAGCGGGAGGGCCCGGCACAGATACGCAGTATTTT | CASSLIVAGGPGTDTQYF
TRBJ1-5 | few | TRBV6-2/TRBV6-3 | - | TGTGCCAGCAGTAGAGAAGGAGGCAATCAGCCCCAGCATTTT | CASSREGGNQPQHF
TRBJ2-2 | - | TRBV29-1 | - | TGCAGCGCCCGGTCTAACAGAGCGGAGACGAACACCGGGGAGCTGTTTTTT | CSARSNRAETNTGELFF
TRBJ2-5 | few | TRBV4-1 | TRBD2 | TGCGCCAGCAGCCCCGGACTAGCACGTTCCCAGTACTTC | CASSPGLARSQYF
TRBJ2-2 | few | TRBV24-1 | TRBD1 | TGTGCCACCAGTGATAATACAGGGGGCCTAACCGGGGAGCTGTTTTTT | CATSDNTGGLTGELFF
TRBJ2-1 | - | TRBV25-1 | TRBD2 | TGTGCCAGCAGTGAATGGGCTAGCGGCTACAATGAGCAGTTCTTC | CASSEWASGYNEQFF
TRBJ2-3 | - | TRBV15 | - | TGTGCCACCAGCCGTCAGGGAGTCACAGATACGCAGTATTTT | CATSRQGVTDTQYF
TRBJ1-6 | many | TRBV28 | - | TGTGCCATGGTGCTCTCCTATAATTCACCCCTCCACTTT | CAMVLSYNSPLHF
TRBJ2-7 | - | TRBV29-1 | TRBD1 | TGCAGCGTTACCGGGACAGCAACCTACGAGCAGTACTTC | CSVTGTATYEQYF
TRBJ1-3 | many | TRBV12-3/TRBV12-4 | TRBD1 | TGTGCCAGCAGTGGACAGGGGGCAATGGATTTT | CASSGQGAMDF